The 4 T cell receptor beta chains presented below share a single source sample, sequenced in a study of blood T cell repertoires in COVID-19. The repertoire was sequenced with immunoSEQ multiplex PCR; TCRdb's copy has only in-frame clones and lacks some. The data show under 35,000 clones, 75% to 85% seen once. Specimen: peripheral blood. These receptors originate from a man in his 70s with active COVID-19.

This clone is a singleton in its sample. The chain carries TRBV6-4 and TRBJ2-1; perhaps TRBD1 as D (6 bases). V was clipped by 4 bases and J by 6 bases, with 16 bases between them. The CDR3 has 15 amino acids. CDR1 is MRHNA and CDR2 is SNTAGT in the germline V gene. The CDR3 loop is CASSVTGMASNEQFF. The CDR3 bases are TGTGCCAGCAGTGTCACAGGGATGGCGAGCAATGAGCAGTTCTTC.

This clone was seen a few times. The rearrangement uses TRBV27 and TRBJ1-6; D gene ambiguous. The V gene's germline CDR1 is MNHEY and CDR2 SMNVEV (reference sequence). The CDR3 is made up of 16 amino acids. Trimming stripped 0 bases from V and 4 bases from J, with 10 bases between. In DNA, the CDR3 is TGTGCCAGCAGTTTATCTTACAGCGGATATAATTCACCCCTCCACTTT. Its translation is CASSLSYSGYNSPLHF.

This chain joins TRBV5-1 and TRBJ2-2; 8 bases are shared with TRBD2. The junction had 10 bases not matched to a gene; V was cut back by 5 bases and J by 1 base. The CDR3 sequence is 17 residues long. Germline V gene data show CDR1 as SGHRS and CDR2 as YFSETQ. CDR3 in DNA: TGCGCCAGCAGGGAGTCGAGCGGGAGCGGGAACACCGGGGAGCTGTTTTTT. As protein: CASRESSGSGNTGELFF.

The chain has TRBV24-1 and TRBJ2-3; TRBD2 aligns across 8 bases. V lost 3 bases to trimming and J lost 4 bases; unmatched junction nucleotides: 5. The germline V gene encodes CDR1 KGHDR and CDR2 SFDVKD. The CDR3 consists of 15 residues. CDR3 in DNA: TGTGCCACCAGTGATAGCGGGAGTACCGCAGATACGCAGTATTTT. Amino acid sequence: CATSDSGSTADTQYF.